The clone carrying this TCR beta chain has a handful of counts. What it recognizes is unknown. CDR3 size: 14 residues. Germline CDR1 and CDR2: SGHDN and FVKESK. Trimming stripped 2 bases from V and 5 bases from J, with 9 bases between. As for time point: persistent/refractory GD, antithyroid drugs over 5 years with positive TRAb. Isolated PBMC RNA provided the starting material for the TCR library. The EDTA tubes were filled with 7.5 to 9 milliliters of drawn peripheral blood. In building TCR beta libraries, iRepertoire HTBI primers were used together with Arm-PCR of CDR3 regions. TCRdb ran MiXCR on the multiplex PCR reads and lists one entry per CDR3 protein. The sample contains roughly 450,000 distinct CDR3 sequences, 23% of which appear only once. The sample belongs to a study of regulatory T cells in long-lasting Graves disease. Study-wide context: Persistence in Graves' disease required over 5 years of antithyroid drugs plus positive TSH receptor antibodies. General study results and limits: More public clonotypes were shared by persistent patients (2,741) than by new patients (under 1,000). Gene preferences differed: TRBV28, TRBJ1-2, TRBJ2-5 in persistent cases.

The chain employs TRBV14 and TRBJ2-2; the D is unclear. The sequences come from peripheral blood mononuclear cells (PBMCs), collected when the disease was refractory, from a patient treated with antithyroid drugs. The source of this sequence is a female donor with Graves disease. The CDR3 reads CASSQLPDTGELFF. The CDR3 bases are TGTGCCAGCAGCCAACTCCCGGATACCGGGGAGCTGTTTTTT.